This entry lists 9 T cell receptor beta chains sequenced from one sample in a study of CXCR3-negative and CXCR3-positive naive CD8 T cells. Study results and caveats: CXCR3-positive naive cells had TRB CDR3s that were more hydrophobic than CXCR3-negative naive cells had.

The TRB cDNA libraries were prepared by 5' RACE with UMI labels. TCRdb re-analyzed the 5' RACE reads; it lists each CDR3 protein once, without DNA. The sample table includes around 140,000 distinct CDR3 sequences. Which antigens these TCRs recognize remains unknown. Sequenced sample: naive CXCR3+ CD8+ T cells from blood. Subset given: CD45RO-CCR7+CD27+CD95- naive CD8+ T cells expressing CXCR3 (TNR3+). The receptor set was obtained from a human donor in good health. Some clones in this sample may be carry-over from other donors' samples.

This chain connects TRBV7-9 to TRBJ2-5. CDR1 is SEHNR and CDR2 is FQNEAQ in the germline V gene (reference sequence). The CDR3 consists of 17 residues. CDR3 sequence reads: CASSLLGVSPEKETQYF.

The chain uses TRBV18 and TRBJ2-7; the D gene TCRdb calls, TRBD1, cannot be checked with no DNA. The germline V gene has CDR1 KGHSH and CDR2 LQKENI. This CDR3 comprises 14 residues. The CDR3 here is CASSERPGSYEQYF.

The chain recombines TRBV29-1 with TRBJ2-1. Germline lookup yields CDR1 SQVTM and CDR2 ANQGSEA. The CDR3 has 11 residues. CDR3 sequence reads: CSTGISNEQFF.

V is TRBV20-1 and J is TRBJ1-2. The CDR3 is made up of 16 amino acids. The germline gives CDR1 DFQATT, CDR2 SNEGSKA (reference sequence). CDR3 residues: CSASTDDLPTNYGYTF.

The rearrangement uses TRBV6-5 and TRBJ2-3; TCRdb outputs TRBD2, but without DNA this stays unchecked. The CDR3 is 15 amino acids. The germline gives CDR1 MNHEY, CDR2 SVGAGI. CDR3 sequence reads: CASSYKKGGPDTQYF.

CDR3 residues: CASSLLDRVGSYNSPLHF. This chain links TRBV7-8 with TRBJ1-6; TCRdb names TRBD1, which stays unverified in the absence of DNA. This CDR3 spans 18 amino acids. Germline V gives CDR1 SGHVS, CDR2 FQNEAQ.

CDR3 region: CASWGRDTGETQYF. V and J are TRBV7-9 and TRBJ2-5; TCRdb's assignment of TRBD1 cannot be checked, as there is no DNA. CDR1 SEHNR and CDR2 FQNEAQ come from the germline V gene (reference sequence). The CDR3 has 14 residues.

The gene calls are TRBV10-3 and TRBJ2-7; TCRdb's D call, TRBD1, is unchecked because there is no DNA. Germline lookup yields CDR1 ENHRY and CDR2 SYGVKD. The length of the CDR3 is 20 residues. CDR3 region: CAISESGYWDRAELSYEQYF.

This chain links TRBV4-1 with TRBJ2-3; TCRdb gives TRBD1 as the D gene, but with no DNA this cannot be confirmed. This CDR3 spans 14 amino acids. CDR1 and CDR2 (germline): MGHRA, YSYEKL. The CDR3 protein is CASSHPGTGDTQYF.